This T cell receptor (beta chain) was recovered during a study of tumor-infiltrating lymphocytes in primary liver carcinoma. The researchers produced TCR beta cDNA from around 500 ng total RNA with a constant-region primer. Investigators got TCR beta libraries out of three nested multiplex PCR rounds, done with slightly modified ARM-PCR. Each of the first two PCR rounds ran approximately 11 cycles with TRBV1-TRBV30 forward and C-beta reverse primers. MiXCR, run by TCRdb on the multiplex PCR reads, gives a single entry per CDR3 protein. The sample contains 320,000 or so distinct CDR3 sequences, about 60% of which appear only once. The CDR3 runs to 17 residues. CDR1 and CDR2 (germline): MGHRA, YSYEKL. In addition to blood RNA drawn from unsorted whole blood, germline DNA was extracted. Turning to this clonotype: A clone one base away is much larger, so this may be a read error.

The sample comprised peripheral blood. The chain is built from TRBV4-1 and TRBJ2-5, with 8 bases aligning to TRBD2. The source of this sequence is a man aged 35 to 55 with primary liver carcinoma and hepatitis B virus infection. DNA for the CDR3: TGCGCCAGCAGCCAAGATCCCCAGGCGGGGGGCCAAGAGACCCAGAACTTC. It yields the protein CASSQDPQAGGQETQNF.